This is a list of T cell receptor beta chains from one sample in a study of cytomegalovirus exposure and HLA in healthy donors. Produced via immunoSEQ multiplex PCR; TCRdb's table is partial and in-frame only. Recorded for this sample: 50,000 to 70,000 clones. Specimen: PBMCs. The receptors here all came from a woman aged 18-29 years in good health and CMV-seronegative. CDR3s include the opening cysteine and the closing phenylalanine or tryptophan. A D gene is named only where the DNA matches it firmly.

cdr3_aa: CASGLGLAGGGETQYF
cdr3_nt: TGTGCTAGTGGTTTGGGACTAGCGGGAGGTGGAGAGACCCAGTACTTC
j_call: TRBJ2-5
d_call: TRBD2
v_call: TRBV12-5

cdr3_aa: CASSKRGQRTDTQYF
cdr3_nt: TGTGCCAGCAGTAAAAGGGGGCAAAGGACAGATACGCAGTATTTT
j_call: TRBJ2-3
d_call: TRBD1
v_call: TRBV6-6

cdr3_aa: CASSGTGGNTEAFF
cdr3_nt: TGTGCCAGCAGCGGTACGGGAGGGAACACTGAAGCTTTCTTT
j_call: TRBJ1-1
d_call: -
v_call: TRBV7-9

cdr3_aa: CASSPIAGAYNEQFF
cdr3_nt: TGTGCCAGCAGCCCCATAGCGGGCGCTTACAATGAGCAGTTCTTC
j_call: TRBJ2-1
d_call: TRBD2
v_call: TRBV11-2

cdr3_aa: CAWNSGGEGTQYF
cdr3_nt: TGTGCCTGGAACTCGGGGGGGGAGGGGACCCAGTACTTC
j_call: TRBJ2-5
d_call: TRBD2
v_call: TRBV30

cdr3_aa: CASSESGGVPNQPQHF
cdr3_nt: TGTGCCAGCAGTGAATCAGGCGGGGTCCCCAATCAGCCCCAGCATTTT
j_call: TRBJ1-5
d_call: -
v_call: TRBV25-1

cdr3_aa: CASSATGLAIGEQFF
cdr3_nt: TGTGCCAGCAGTGCTACGGGACTAGCTATTGGTGAGCAGTTCTTC
j_call: TRBJ2-1
d_call: TRBD2
v_call: TRBV6-1

cdr3_aa: CATSRVTAGPHYGYTF
cdr3_nt: TGTGCCACCAGCAGGGTAACAGCCGGTCCTCACTATGGCTACACCTTC
j_call: TRBJ1-2
d_call: -
v_call: TRBV15

cdr3_aa: CASSLGTGKNYGYTF
cdr3_nt: TGCGCCAGCAGCTTGGGGACAGGGAAGAACTATGGCTACACCTTC
j_call: TRBJ1-2
d_call: TRBD1
v_call: TRBV5-1

cdr3_aa: CASSIAGGPHEQFF
cdr3_nt: TGTGCCAGTAGTATAGCGGGAGGGCCCCATGAGCAGTTCTTC
j_call: TRBJ2-1
d_call: TRBD2
v_call: TRBV19

cdr3_aa: CSVTKGGGDYGYTF
cdr3_nt: TGCAGCGTCACCAAGGGAGGGGGTGACTATGGCTACACCTTC
j_call: TRBJ1-2
d_call: -
v_call: TRBV29-1

cdr3_aa: CASNGGTEAFF
cdr3_nt: TGTGCCAGCAATGGAGGCACTGAAGCTTTCTTT
j_call: TRBJ1-1
d_call: -
v_call: TRBV6-5

cdr3_aa: CASSQIRLRDEQYF
cdr3_nt: TGTGCCAGCAGCCAAATCCGGTTGAGGGACGAGCAGTACTTC
j_call: TRBJ2-7
d_call: -
v_call: TRBV14

cdr3_aa: CASSASGGYSNQPQHF
cdr3_nt: TGTGCCAGCAGTGCGTCGGGAGGCTATAGCAATCAGCCCCAGCATTTT
j_call: TRBJ1-5
d_call: -
v_call: TRBV6-1

cdr3_aa: CASSNNRGGNEKLFF
cdr3_nt: TGTGCCAGCAGTAATAACAGGGGGGGGAATGAAAAACTGTTTTTT
j_call: TRBJ1-4
d_call: TRBD1
v_call: TRBV25-1

cdr3_aa: CASSPAGEQYF
cdr3_nt: TGTGCCAGCAGCCCCGCAGGCGAGCAGTACTTC
j_call: TRBJ2-7
d_call: -
v_call: TRBV11-2

cdr3_aa: CAWSLQGNTEAFF
cdr3_nt: TGTGCCTGGAGTCTACAGGGGAACACTGAAGCTTTCTTT
j_call: TRBJ1-1
d_call: -
v_call: TRBV30

cdr3_aa: CAWRPGINEQFF
cdr3_nt: TGTGCCTGGAGACCGGGGATCAATGAGCAGTTCTTC
j_call: TRBJ2-1
d_call: -
v_call: TRBV30

cdr3_aa: CASSPGAGETETQYF
cdr3_nt: TGCGCCAGCAGCCCCGGGGCGGGAGAGACGGAGACCCAGTACTTC
j_call: TRBJ2-5
d_call: TRBD2
v_call: TRBV5-1

cdr3_aa: CASSSGGLAGTDTQYF
cdr3_nt: TGCGCCAGCAGCTCGGGAGGACTAGCGGGGACAGATACGCAGTATTTT
j_call: TRBJ2-3
d_call: TRBD2
v_call: TRBV5-1

cdr3_aa: CASSRGQMNTEAFF
cdr3_nt: TGTGCCAGCAGTCGAGGACAGATGAACACTGAAGCTTTCTTT
j_call: TRBJ1-1
d_call: -
v_call: TRBV6-5

cdr3_aa: CARSPKLDRNYGYTF
cdr3_nt: TGTGCCCGGAGTCCCAAACTTGACAGGAACTATGGCTACACCTTC
j_call: TRBJ1-2
d_call: -
v_call: TRBV30